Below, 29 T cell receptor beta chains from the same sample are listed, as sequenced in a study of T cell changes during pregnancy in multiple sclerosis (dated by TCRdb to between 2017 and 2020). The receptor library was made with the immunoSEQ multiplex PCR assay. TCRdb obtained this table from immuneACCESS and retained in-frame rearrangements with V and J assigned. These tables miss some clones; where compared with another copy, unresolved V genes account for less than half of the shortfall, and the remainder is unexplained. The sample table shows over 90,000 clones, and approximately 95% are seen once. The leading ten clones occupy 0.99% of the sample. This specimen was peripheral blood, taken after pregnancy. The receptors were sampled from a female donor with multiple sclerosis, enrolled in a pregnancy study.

CDR3 sequence (DNA): TGTGCCATCAGTGAAGACAGAAACAATGAGCAGTTCTTC. This sequence encodes CAISEDRNNEQFF. The V gene is TRBV10-3, the J gene TRBJ2-1; tentative D call: TRBD1 (5 bases). The V and J ends lost 3 bases and 5 bases respectively, with 8 bases between them. CDR1 and CDR2 (germline): ENHRY, SYGVKD. This CDR3 has 13 residues.

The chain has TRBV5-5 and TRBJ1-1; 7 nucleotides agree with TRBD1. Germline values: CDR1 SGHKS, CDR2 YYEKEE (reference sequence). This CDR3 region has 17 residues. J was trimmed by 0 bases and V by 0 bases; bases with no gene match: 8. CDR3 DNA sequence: TGTGCCAGCAGCTTGGCCGGAAAGGGGGCGATGAACACTGAAGCTTTCTTT. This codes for CASSLAGKGAMNTEAFF.

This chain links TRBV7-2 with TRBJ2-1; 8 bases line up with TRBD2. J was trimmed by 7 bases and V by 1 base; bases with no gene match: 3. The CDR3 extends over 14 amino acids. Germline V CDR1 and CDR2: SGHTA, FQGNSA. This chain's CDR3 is CASSLDPSGNEQFF. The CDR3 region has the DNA TGTGCCAGCAGCTTAGACCCTAGCGGGAATGAGCAGTTCTTC.

Here the CDR3 reads CAWSGPGSYGTEAFF. CDR3 coding DNA: TGTGCCTGGAGTGGGCCCGGGAGTTACGGCACTGAAGCTTTCTTT. The J gene is TRBJ1-1, the V gene TRBV30, with D unclear. CDR3 length: 15 amino acids. Trimming pared 1 base from V and 4 bases from J, leaving 16 bases between. CDR1 and CDR2 (germline): GTSNPN, SVGIG (reference sequence).

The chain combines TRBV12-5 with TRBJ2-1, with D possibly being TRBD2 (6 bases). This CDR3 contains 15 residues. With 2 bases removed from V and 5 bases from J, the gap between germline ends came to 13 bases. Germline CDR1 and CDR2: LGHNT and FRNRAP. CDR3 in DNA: TGTGCTAGTGGTTTGCGGGGGTCAAGTGACAATGAGCAGTTCTTC. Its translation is CASGLRGSSDNEQFF.

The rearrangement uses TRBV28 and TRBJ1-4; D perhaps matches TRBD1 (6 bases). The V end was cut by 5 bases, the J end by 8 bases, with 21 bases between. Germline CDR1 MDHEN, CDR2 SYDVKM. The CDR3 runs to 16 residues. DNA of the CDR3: TGTGCCAGCAGTCAGGCAGGGGAAGGTAGGCGAGAAAAACTGTTTTTT. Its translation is CASSQAGEGRREKLFF. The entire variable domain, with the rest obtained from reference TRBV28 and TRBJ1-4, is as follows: DVKVTQSSRYLVKRTGEKVFLECVQDMDHENMFWYRQDPGLGLRLIYFSYDVKMKEKGDIPEGYSVSREKKERFSLILESASTNQTSMYLCASSQAGEGRREKLFFGSGTQLSVL.

The CDR3 sequence: CSFGQGGDTQYF. The DNA for the CDR3 is TGCAGCTTCGGACAGGGCGGAGATACGCAGTATTTT. V and J are TRBV29-1 and TRBJ2-3; TRBD1 aligns across 8 bases. Germline assignment: CDR1 SQVTM and CDR2 ANQGSEA. V lost 8 bases, J lost 5 bases, and 6 bases stayed unmatched. The length of the CDR3 is 12 residues.

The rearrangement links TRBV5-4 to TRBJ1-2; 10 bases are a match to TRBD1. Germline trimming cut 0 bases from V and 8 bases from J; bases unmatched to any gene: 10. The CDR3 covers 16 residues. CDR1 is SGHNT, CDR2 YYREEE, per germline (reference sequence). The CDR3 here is CASSLVGTGEVSGYTF. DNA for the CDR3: TGTGCCAGCAGCTTGGTGGGGACAGGGGAGGTTTCGGGCTACACCTTC.

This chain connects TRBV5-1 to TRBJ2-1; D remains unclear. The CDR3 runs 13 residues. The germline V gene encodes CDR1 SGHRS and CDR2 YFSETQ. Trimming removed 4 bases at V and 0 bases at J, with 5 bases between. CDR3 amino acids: CASSVDSYNEQFF. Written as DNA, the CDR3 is TGCGCCAGCAGCGTAGACTCCTACAATGAGCAGTTCTTC.

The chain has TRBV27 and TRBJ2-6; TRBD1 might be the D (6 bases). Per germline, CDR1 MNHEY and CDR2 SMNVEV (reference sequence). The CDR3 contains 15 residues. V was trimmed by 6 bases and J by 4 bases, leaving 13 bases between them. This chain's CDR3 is CASSSGAGGANVLTF. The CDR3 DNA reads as TGTGCCAGCAGCTCAGGGGCAGGGGGGGCCAACGTCCTGACTTTC.

CDR3 sequence (DNA): TGCGCCAGCAGCTTGTGGAGCTCCTACAATGAGCAGTTCTTC. This codes for CASSLWSSYNEQFF. The chain employs TRBV5-1 and TRBJ2-1; D is ambiguous. The germline V and J ends were trimmed by 1 base and 0 bases, with 5 bases remaining between them. This CDR3 has 14 residues. From germline, CDR1 is SGHRS and CDR2 YFSETQ.

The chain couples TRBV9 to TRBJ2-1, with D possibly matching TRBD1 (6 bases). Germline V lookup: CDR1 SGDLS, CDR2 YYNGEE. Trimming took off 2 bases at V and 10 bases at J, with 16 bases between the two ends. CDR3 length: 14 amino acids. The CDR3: CASSVGPGAQEQFF. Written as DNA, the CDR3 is TGTGCCAGCAGCGTCGGACCAGGGGCCCAAGAGCAGTTCTTC.

The CDR3 DNA reads as TGTGCCAGCAGCTTGAGGGGGGGCTATAGCAATCAGCCCCAGCATTTT. Translation gives CASSLRGGYSNQPQHF. The chain carries TRBV5-6 and TRBJ1-5; tentatively, D is TRBD1 (6 bases). This CDR3 is 16 amino acids long. Trimming cost V 1 base and J 0 bases, with 11 bases left between them. Germline CDR1 and CDR2: SGHDT and YYEEEE.

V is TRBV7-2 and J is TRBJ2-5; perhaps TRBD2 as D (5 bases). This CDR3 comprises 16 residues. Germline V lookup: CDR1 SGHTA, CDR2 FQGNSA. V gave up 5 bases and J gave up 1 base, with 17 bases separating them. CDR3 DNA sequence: TGTGCCAGCAGCCTCCGGGTGTCGGGGTTCCAAGAGACCCAGTACTTC. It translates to CASSLRVSGFQETQYF.

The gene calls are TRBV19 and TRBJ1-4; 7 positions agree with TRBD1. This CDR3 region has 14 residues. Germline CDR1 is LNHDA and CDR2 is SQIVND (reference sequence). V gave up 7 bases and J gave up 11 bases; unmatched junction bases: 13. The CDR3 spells CASTTGQDPWKLFF. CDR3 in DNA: TGTGCCAGTACCACTGGACAGGACCCCTGGAAACTGTTTTTT.

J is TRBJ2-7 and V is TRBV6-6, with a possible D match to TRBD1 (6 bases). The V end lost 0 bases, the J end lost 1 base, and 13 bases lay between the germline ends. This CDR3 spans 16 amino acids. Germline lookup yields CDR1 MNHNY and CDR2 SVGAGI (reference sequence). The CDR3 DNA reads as TGTGCCAGCAGTTACTCTGGGCCAGGGGCTTCCTACGAGCAGTACTTC. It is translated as CASSYSGPGASYEQYF.

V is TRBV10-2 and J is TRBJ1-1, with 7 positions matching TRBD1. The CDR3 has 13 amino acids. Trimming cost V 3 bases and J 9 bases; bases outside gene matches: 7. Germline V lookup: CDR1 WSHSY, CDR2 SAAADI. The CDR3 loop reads CASSERDRDQAFF. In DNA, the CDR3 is TGCGCCAGCAGTGAAAGGGACAGAGATCAAGCTTTCTTT.

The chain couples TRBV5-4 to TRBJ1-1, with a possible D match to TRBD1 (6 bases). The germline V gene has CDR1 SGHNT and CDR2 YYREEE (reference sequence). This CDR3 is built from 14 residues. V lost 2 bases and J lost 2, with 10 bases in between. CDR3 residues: CASSFADRNTEAFF. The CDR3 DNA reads TGTGCCAGCAGCTTTGCGGACAGAAACACTGAAGCTTTCTTT.

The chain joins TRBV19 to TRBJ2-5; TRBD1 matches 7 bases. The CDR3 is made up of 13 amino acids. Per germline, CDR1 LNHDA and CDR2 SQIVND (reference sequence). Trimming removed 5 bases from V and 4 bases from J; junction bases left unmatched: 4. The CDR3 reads CASSPNRGETQYF. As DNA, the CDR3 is TGTGCCAGTAGTCCAAACAGGGGAGAGACCCAGTACTTC. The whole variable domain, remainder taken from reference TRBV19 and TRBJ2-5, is DGGITQSPKYLFRKEGQNVTLSCEQNLNHDAMYWYRQDPGQGLRLIYYSQIVNDFQKGDIAEGYSVSREKKESFPLTVTSAQKNPTAFYLCASSPNRGETQYFGPGTRLLVL.

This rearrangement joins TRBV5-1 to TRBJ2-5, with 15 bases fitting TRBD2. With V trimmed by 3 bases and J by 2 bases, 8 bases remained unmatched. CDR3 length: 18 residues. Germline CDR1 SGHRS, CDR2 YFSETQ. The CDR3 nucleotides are TGCGCCAGCAGCTCAGGACTAGCGGGAGGGCCTCTGCAAGAGACCCAGTACTTC. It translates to CASSSGLAGGPLQETQYF.

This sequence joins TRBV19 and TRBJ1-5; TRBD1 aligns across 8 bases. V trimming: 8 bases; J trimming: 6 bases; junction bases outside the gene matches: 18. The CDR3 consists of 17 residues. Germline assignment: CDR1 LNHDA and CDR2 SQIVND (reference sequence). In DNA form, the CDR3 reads TGTGCCAGTGCATCCGGGGTGAATGACAGGGGAGTTCAGCCCCAGCATTTT. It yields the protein CASASGVNDRGVQPQHF.

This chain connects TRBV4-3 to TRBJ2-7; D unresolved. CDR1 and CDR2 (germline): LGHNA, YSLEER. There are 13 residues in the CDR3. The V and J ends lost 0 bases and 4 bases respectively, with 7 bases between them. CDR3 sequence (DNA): TGCGCCAGCAGCCAAGAAGTCAGATACGAGCAGTACTTC. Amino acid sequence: CASSQEVRYEQYF.

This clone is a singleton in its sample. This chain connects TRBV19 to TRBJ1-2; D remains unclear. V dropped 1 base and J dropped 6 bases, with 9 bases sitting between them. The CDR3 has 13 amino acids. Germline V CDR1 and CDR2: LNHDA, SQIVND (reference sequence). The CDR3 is CASSIGGGDGYTF. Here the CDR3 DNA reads TGTGCCAGTAGTATAGGTGGCGGGGATGGCTACACCTTC.

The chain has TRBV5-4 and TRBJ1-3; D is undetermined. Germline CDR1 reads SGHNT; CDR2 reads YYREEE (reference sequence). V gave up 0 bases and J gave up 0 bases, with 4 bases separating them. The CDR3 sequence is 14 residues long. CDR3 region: CASSLANSGNTIYF. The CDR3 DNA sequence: TGTGCCAGCAGCTTGGCCAACTCTGGAAACACCATATATTTT.

The CDR3 spells CASREQGTTDTQYF. The DNA for the CDR3 is TGTGCCAGTAGAGAACAGGGTACGACAGATACGCAGTATTTT. The chain combines TRBV19 with TRBJ2-3; the D gene is possibly TRBD1 (6 bases). The CDR3 runs to 14 residues. The V gene lost 6 bases and the J gene lost 3 bases, with 13 bases spanning the gap. Germline assignment: CDR1 LNHDA and CDR2 SQIVND (reference sequence). The full variable domain, its missing parts supplied by reference TRBV19 and TRBJ2-3, is DGGITQSPKYLFRKEGQNVTLSCEQNLNHDAMYWYRQDPGQGLRLIYYSQIVNDFQKGDIAEGYSVSREKKESFPLTVTSAQKNPTAFYLCASREQGTTDTQYFGPGTRLTVL.

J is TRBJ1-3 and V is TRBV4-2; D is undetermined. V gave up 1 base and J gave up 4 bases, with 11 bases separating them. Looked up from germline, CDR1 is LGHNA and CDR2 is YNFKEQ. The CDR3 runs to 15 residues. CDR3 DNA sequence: TGTGCCAGCAGCCAAGCCACAGCCATGGGAAACACCATATATTTT. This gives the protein CASSQATAMGNTIYF.

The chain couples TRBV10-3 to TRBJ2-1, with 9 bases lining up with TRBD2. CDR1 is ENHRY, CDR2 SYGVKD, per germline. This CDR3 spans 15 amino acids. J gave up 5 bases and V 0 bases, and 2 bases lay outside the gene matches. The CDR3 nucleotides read TGTGCCATCAGTGAGTCGACTAGCGGCAACAATGAGCAGTTCTTC. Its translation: CAISESTSGNNEQFF.

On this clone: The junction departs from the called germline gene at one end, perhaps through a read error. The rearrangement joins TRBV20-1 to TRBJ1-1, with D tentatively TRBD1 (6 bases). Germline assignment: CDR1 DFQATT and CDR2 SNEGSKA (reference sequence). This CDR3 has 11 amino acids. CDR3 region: CSAARTGRGIF. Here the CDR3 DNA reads TGCAGTGCGGCCCGCACAGGGAGGGGTATCTTT.

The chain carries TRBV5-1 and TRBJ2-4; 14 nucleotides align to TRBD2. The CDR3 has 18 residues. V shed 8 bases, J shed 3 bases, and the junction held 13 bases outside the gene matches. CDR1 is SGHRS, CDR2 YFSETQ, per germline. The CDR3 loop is CASPGTSGSRPGKNIQYF. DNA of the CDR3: TGCGCCAGTCCCGGGACTAGCGGGAGCCGGCCAGGCAAAAACATTCAGTACTTC.